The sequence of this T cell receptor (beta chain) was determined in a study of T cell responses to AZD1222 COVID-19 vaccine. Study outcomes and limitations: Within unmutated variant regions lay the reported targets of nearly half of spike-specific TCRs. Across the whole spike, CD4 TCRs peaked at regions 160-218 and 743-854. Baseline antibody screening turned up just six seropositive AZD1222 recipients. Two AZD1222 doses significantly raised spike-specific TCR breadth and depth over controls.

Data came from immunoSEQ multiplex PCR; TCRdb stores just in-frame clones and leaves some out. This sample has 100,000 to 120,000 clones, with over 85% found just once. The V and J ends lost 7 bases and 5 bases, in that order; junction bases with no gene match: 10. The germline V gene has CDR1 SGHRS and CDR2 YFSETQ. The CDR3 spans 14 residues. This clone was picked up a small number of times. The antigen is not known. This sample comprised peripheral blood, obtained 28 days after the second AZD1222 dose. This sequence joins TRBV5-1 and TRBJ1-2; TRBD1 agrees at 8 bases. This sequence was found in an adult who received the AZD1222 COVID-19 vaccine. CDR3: CASASQGATYGYTF. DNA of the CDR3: TGCGCCAGCGCATCCCAGGGGGCAACGTATGGCTACACCTTC.